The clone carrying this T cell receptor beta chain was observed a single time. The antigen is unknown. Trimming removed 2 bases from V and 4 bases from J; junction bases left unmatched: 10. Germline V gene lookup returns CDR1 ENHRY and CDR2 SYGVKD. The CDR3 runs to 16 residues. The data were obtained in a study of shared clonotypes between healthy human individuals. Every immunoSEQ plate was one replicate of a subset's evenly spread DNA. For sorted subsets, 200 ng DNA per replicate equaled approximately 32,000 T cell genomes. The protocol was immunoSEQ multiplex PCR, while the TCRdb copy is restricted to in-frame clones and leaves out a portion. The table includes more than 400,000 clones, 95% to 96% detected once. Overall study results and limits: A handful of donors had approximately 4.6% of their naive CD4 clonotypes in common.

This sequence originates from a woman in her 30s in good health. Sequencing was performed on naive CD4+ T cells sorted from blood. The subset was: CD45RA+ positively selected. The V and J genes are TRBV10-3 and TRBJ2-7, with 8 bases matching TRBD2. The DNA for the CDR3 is TGTGCCATCAGTGAGACGTCTAGCGGGTTGTCATACGAGCAGTACTTC. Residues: CAISETSSGLSYEQYF.